These T cell receptor beta chains were read from a single sample in a study of cytomegalovirus exposure and HLA in healthy donors. The method was immunoSEQ multiplex PCR; TCRdb's version includes in-frame clones alone and lacks a portion of them. The sample shows under 150,000 clones, 73% of them seen only once. Sequencing input: PBMCs. These receptors were taken from a human donor in good health. Both conserved end residues are trimmed from each CDR3. The order of the fields is J gene, V gene, CDR3 protein.

j_call: TRBJ2-3; v_call: TRBV11-1; cdr3_aa: ASSPGTSRGDTQY
j_call: TRBJ2-3; v_call: TRBV13; cdr3_aa: ASSLKGGPADTQY
j_call: TRBJ2-3; v_call: TRBV20-1; cdr3_aa: SASEQDTQY
j_call: TRBJ2-3; v_call: TRBV11-3; cdr3_aa: ASSWARGGNTDTQY
j_call: TRBJ2-7; v_call: TRBV28; cdr3_aa: ASNPDGRKSYEQY
j_call: TRBJ2-5; v_call: TRBV19; cdr3_aa: AVGTGYETQY
j_call: TRBJ2-1; v_call: TRBV5-1; cdr3_aa: ASSLVLDRANEQF
j_call: TRBJ2-3; v_call: TRBV27; cdr3_aa: ASSLIQGDTDTQY
j_call: TRBJ1-1; v_call: TRBV9; cdr3_aa: ASSVRGSTEAF
j_call: TRBJ1-5; v_call: TRBV7-8; cdr3_aa: ASRVDRHSNQPQH
j_call: TRBJ1-2; v_call: TRBV5-6; cdr3_aa: ASSLTGVGGYT
j_call: TRBJ1-1; v_call: TRBV18; cdr3_aa: ASSPLQATEAF
j_call: TRBJ2-3; v_call: TRBV29-1; cdr3_aa: SVAGTRTDTQY
j_call: TRBJ1-2; v_call: TRBV29-1; cdr3_aa: SARGPTLYGYT
j_call: TRBJ2-1; v_call: TRBV7-6; cdr3_aa: ASSLRAGNGYNEQF
j_call: TRBJ2-7; v_call: TRBV11-2; cdr3_aa: ASSLSQGTYEQY
j_call: TRBJ2-3; v_call: TRBV29-1; cdr3_aa: SAGLAGDTQY
j_call: TRBJ2-1; v_call: TRBV20-1; cdr3_aa: SARDPVEQF
j_call: TRBJ2-2; v_call: TRBV6-5; cdr3_aa: ASSYSYKGQGKLF
j_call: TRBJ2-6; v_call: TRBV6-1; cdr3_aa: ASSDFVSGANVLT
j_call: TRBJ2-3; v_call: TRBV7-9; cdr3_aa: ASSLKLAGADTQY
j_call: TRBJ2-7; v_call: TRBV5-4; cdr3_aa: ASSSIEEGWWQPYEQY
j_call: TRBJ2-5; v_call: TRBV29-1; cdr3_aa: SVEILSSPSEQY
j_call: TRBJ1-4; v_call: TRBV23-1; cdr3_aa: ASPAPGYDEKLF
j_call: TRBJ1-3; v_call: TRBV10-2; cdr3_aa: ASRPGLPGNTIY
j_call: TRBJ2-7; v_call: TRBV14; cdr3_aa: ASSQEEHREQY
j_call: TRBJ2-1; v_call: TRBV29-1; cdr3_aa: SVLLPSGTSYNEQF
j_call: TRBJ2-7; v_call: TRBV7-9; cdr3_aa: ASSGTVSTYEQY
j_call: TRBJ1-6; v_call: TRBV5-6; cdr3_aa: ASSLSATAYNSPLH
j_call: TRBJ1-5; v_call: TRBV6-5; cdr3_aa: ASSAGINQPQH
j_call: TRBJ1-5; v_call: TRBV6-5; cdr3_aa: ASSRGQGNQPQH